These T cell receptor beta chains were read from a single sample in a study of vaccination and CD4 T cells after COVID-19. TCRdb recomputed calls from the PCR reads with MiXCR, one row per CDR3 protein. The data contain thousands of distinct CDR3 sequences, roughly 71% of them singletons. Their specific antigens are unknown. Source material: CD4+ T cells from blood, cultured in vitro. The receptors derive from a human donor who had recovered from COVID-19. CDR3s include the opening cysteine and the closing phenylalanine or tryptophan. The order of the fields is D gene, V gene, J gene, clone size, CDR3 DNA, CDR3 protein. D genes are given only for firm matches. For some rows the clone size is stated as once, few or many, or as a class when expanded; others skip it.

>TRBD1|TRBV18|TRBJ2-3|NA
TGTGCCAGCTCACCTACCGGGACAGCTTACACAGATACGCAGTATTTT
CASSPTGTAYTDTQYF
>NA|TRBV20-1|TRBJ1-1|NA
TGCAGTGCTAGAGTAGGGCTGAACACTGAAGCTTTCTTT
CSARVGLNTEAFF
>NA|TRBV10-1|TRBJ2-7|NA
TGCGCCAGCAGTGGGGAGCAGTACTTC
CASSGEQYF
>NA|TRBV20-1|TRBJ2-6|NA
TGCAGTGTATTCAGGGCTGGGGCCAACGTCCTGACTTTC
CSVFRAGANVLTF
>NA|TRBV12-3/TRBV12-4|TRBJ2-7|few
TGTGCCAGCACCAGAGGTTCAGGGTGGGTCGGCGAGCAGTACTTC
CASTRGSGWVGEQYF
>TRBD1|TRBV6-1|TRBJ2-7|NA
TGTGCCAGCAGTCCTGAGGGACAGAGACAAGGCTACGAGCAGTACTTC
CASSPEGQRQGYEQYF
>NA|TRBV20-1|TRBJ1-2|NA
TGCAGTGCTAGAGATACGGGGGACTATGGCTACACCTTC
CSARDTGDYGYTF
>TRBD2|TRBV11-3|TRBJ2-1|NA
TGTGCCAGCAGCGCAGCGGGAGTGGCCTACAATGAGCAGTTCTTC
CASSAAGVAYNEQFF
>NA|TRBV20-1|TRBJ2-3|once
TGCAGTGCTAGAGACGGAAGCGACAACACAGATACGCAGTATTTT
CSARDGSDNTDTQYF
>TRBD1|TRBV6-1|TRBJ2-2|NA
TGTGCCAGCAGCAACCAACTTTCCGGGACAGGGGGCCCCGGGGAGCTGTTTTTT
CASSNQLSGTGGPGELFF
>NA|TRBV15|TRBJ2-1|NA
TGTGCCACCAGCAGATCCCCCTTGACGGGTAGCTCCTACAATGAGCAGTTCTTC
CATSRSPLTGSSYNEQFF
>NA|TRBV5-1|TRBJ2-1|once
TGCGCCAGCGCGCCAGGGACCCACAATGAGCAGTTCTTC
CASAPGTHNEQFF
>TRBD1|TRBV7-2|TRBJ1-5|NA
TGTGCCAGCAGCCCTAGGACAGGGGGCGGGGTATTTTTT
CASSPRTGGGVFF
>NA|TRBV20-1|TRBJ1-1|NA
TGCAGTGCGCCTAACCCGGGGCAGGGAGACACTGAAGCTTTCTTT
CSAPNPGQGDTEAFF
>NA|TRBV12-3/TRBV12-4|TRBJ1-2|NA
TGTGCCAGCAGTTTAGTGGGGCAGGGTGAGGGCTACACCTTC
CASSLVGQGEGYTF
>TRBD1|TRBV6-1|TRBJ1-6|NA
TGTGCCAGCAGGACTAGGGACAGCAATAATTCACCCCTCCACTTT
CASRTRDSNNSPLHF
>TRBD1|TRBV20-1|TRBJ1-5|NA
TGCAGTGCTAGAGAACAGGGGAGCAATCAGCCCCAGCATTTT
CSAREQGSNQPQHF
>NA|TRBV20-1|TRBJ1-1|NA
TGCAGTGCTAGAAAAGGTAGGGAGGGTGAAGCTTTCTTT
CSARKGREGEAFF
>NA|TRBV5-4|TRBJ1-2|NA
TGTGCCAGCAGGGTCCTGGGGGAGTATGGCTACACCTTC
CASRVLGEYGYTF
>NA|TRBV11-2|TRBJ1-1|NA
TGTGCCAGCAGCTTAGGGGGCTCCATAAACACTGAAGCTTTCTTT
CASSLGGSINTEAFF
>TRBD2|TRBV10-3|TRBJ2-4|NA
TGTGCCATCAGTGAAACGGGGGGGAACATTCAGTACTTC
CAISETGGNIQYF
>NA|TRBV6-5|TRBJ1-2|NA
TGTGCCAGCAGTTCACCCAGGGGAGGTTCGAATGGCTACACCTTC
CASSSPRGGSNGYTF
>NA|TRBV6-1|TRBJ1-4|few
TGTGCCAGCGTGCCGGGGGGGTTCACTAATGAAAAACTGTTTTTT
CASVPGGFTNEKLFF
>TRBD1|TRBV2|TRBJ1-2|once
TGTGCCAGCAGTGCGATCGGGACAGGGGTTCATGGCTACACCTTC
CASSAIGTGVHGYTF
>TRBD1|TRBV20-1|TRBJ2-5|NA
TGCAGTGCTAGCCCGACCGGACAGGGGCCAGAGACCCAGTACTTC
CSASPTGQGPETQYF
>NA|TRBV23-1|TRBJ1-5|few
TGCGCCAGCAGTCCTGGACAAGTCAGCAATCAGCCCCAGCATTTT
CASSPGQVSNQPQHF
>TRBD1|TRBV6-4|TRBJ1-1|NA
TGTGCCAGCAGGGAAGGGACAGCGAACACTGAAGCTTTCTTT
CASREGTANTEAFF
>NA|TRBV2|TRBJ2-2|NA
TGTGCCAGCAGTGAAGGAGTATCCGGGGAGCTGTTTTTT
CASSEGVSGELFF
>TRBD1|TRBV24-1|TRBJ1-2|few
TGTGCCACCAGTGATGGGACAGACTATGGCTACACCTTC
CATSDGTDYGYTF
>NA|TRBV20-1|TRBJ2-1|NA
TGCAGTGCTAGGAGAGACAGGCGCAATGAGCAGTTCTTC
CSARRDRRNEQFF
>NA|TRBV6-4|TRBJ1-5|NA
TGTGCCAGCAGTGCGTACGGCAGCAATCAGCCCCAGCATTTT
CASSAYGSNQPQHF
>TRBD1|TRBV2|TRBJ2-2|NA
TGTGCCAGCTCAGGGACAGGCTCGAACACCGGGGAGCTGTTTTTT
CASSGTGSNTGELFF
>TRBD1|TRBV10-2|TRBJ1-2|NA
TGCGCCAGCAGGAACCGGGACAGGGGTGGCTACACCTTC
CASRNRDRGGYTF
>NA|TRBV7-9|TRBJ1-6|NA
TGTGCCAGCAGCTTGCGGCAGGATTCACCCCTCCACTTT
CASSLRQDSPLHF
>NA|TRBV20-1|TRBJ2-7|few
TGCAGTGCTACGCCTGAGGGGGGGCGCCGGTCCTACGAGCAGTACTTC
CSATPEGGRRSYEQYF
>NA|TRBV12-3/TRBV12-4|TRBJ2-7|NA
TGTGCCAGCAGCCCCTCGGGGAGAAACTACGAGCAGTACTTC
CASSPSGRNYEQYF
>NA|TRBV2|TRBJ1-2|NA
TGTGCCAGCAGTGAAGGTGTCGATAACTATGGCTACACCTTC
CASSEGVDNYGYTF
>NA|TRBV12-3/TRBV12-4|TRBJ2-3|NA
TGTGCCAGCAGTTTAGTCGAGCGTTCCAGGGGAAGGCAGTATTTT
CASSLVERSRGRQYF
>TRBD2|TRBV20-1|TRBJ2-1|NA
TGCGGGGGGACTAGCGGGATTAGTGAGCAGTTCTTC
CGGTSGISEQFF
>NA|TRBV20-1|TRBJ1-5|NA
TGCAGTGCTAGTCCCGGGGCTGTTCGCAATCAGCCCCAGCATTTT
CSASPGAVRNQPQHF
>NA|TRBV12-3/TRBV12-4|TRBJ2-6|NA
TGTGCCAGCAGTCAAAGCTCTGGGGCCAACGTCCTGACTTTC
CASSQSSGANVLTF
>NA|TRBV20-1|TRBJ2-2|NA
TGCAGTGCCCCACTAGTAAGGAACACCGGGGAGCTGTTTTTT
CSAPLVRNTGELFF
>NA|TRBV15|TRBJ1-3|NA
TGTGCCACCAGCACTGGGACGACTGGAAACACCATATATTTT
CATSTGTTGNTIYF
>TRBD2|TRBV20-1|TRBJ2-5|NA
TGCAGTGCTAGACCCTTAGGACTAGCGGGGGGGCTCCAGTACTTC
CSARPLGLAGGLQYF
>NA|TRBV21-1|TRBJ2-3|once
NA
CASSKQVAGGITDTQYF
>TRBD2|TRBV20-1|TRBJ2-3|hyperexpanded
TGCAGTGCTAGATTATCCAGCGGGAGGGATACGCAGTATTTT
CSARLSSGRDTQYF
>NA|TRBV6-2/TRBV6-3|TRBJ2-1|NA
TGTGCCAGCAGTTACCAGTGGAACGAGCAGTTCTTC
CASSYQWNEQFF
>TRBD1|TRBV27|TRBJ1-2|few
TGTGCCAGCAGTAATGACAGGGGAGGCTATGGCTACACCTTC
CASSNDRGGYGYTF
>NA|TRBV7-9|TRBJ2-7|once
TGTGCCAGCAGCTTACAGCAATACGAGCAGTACTTC
CASSLQQYEQYF
>NA|TRBV21-1|TRBJ2-3|NA
TGTGCCAGCAGTGACAGAAAATGTTCCCCTCAGTATTTT
CASSDRKCSPQYF